This T cell receptor beta chain was recovered during a study of tumor-infiltrating lymphocytes in primary liver carcinoma. Across the whole study: These were node-negative, non-metastatic T1-T3 tumors of 4.2 to 10 cm. Points from the study as a whole: Tumor-blood pairs (like tumor-adjacent pairs) overlapped less than tumor region pairs did. Relative to blood, tumors carried a significantly larger fraction of the repertoire in their top 250 clones (p = 0.039).

Unsorted whole blood supplied the RNA, and germline DNA was extracted too. Patients carried chronic HBV infection without prior treatment. A primer in the constant region served to generate TCR beta cDNA from approximately 500 ng of total RNA. The TCR beta library was amplified through three nested multiplex PCR rounds in a modified ARM-PCR procedure. Each CDR3 protein is one row after TCRdb ran MiXCR on the multiplex PCR reads. The table lists 310,000 or so distinct CDR3 sequences, more than 55% of them singletons, with over 15% in the top ten. To note about this clonotype: Its antigen remains unidentified. A single base separates this from a much larger clone, so it may be a read error.

The sample taken for sequencing was peripheral blood. The TCR was taken from a woman aged 25 to 39 with primary liver carcinoma and hepatitis B virus infection.

CDR3 sequence (DNA): TGCGCCAGCAGCCAAGGACTGGCTAGAACGAGCTCCTACAATGAGCAGTTATTC. The encoded protein is CASSQGLARTSSYNEQLF. This chain connects TRBV4-3 to TRBJ2-1, with D unresolved. This CDR3 has 18 residues. Germline V gene data show CDR1 as LGHNA and CDR2 as YSLEER.